This TCR beta chain was obtained from a study of response to subunit inactivated influenza vaccine. One entry per CDR3 protein, called by TCRdb with MiXCR from the RT-PCR reads. Of around 850,000 distinct CDR3 sequences listed, 18% were seen once; the top ten hold about 11%. This clonotype was detected a few times. CDR1 is LNHNV, CDR2 YYDKDF, per germline (reference sequence). The CDR3 has 19 residues. V dropped 1 base and J dropped 2; count of bases not matched to a gene: 10. The sequence came from a man aged 45-65 years who received an inactivated influenza vaccine. The specimen was PBMCs from blood, collected less than 6 days after vaccination. The chain recombines TRBV15 with TRBJ2-3; 12 bases map to TRBD2. CDR3 nucleotide sequence: TGTGCCACCAGCAGAGGGTGGTCTAGCGGGAGGGTCATCACAGATACGCAGTATTTT. As protein: CATSRGWSSGRVITDTQYF.